These 13 T cell receptor beta chains were sequenced from one sample in a study of shared clonotypes between healthy human individuals. Using immunoSEQ multiplex PCR, the repertoire was profiled, and TCRdb retains in-frame clones only, with some absent. The sample contains roughly 2,500,000 clones, over 85% of which appear only once. Material: naive CD4+ T cells from PBMCs. Documented subset: CD45RA+ positively selected. The receptor source for this set is a man aged 18 to 30 in good health. Some clones in this sample may be carry-over from other donors' samples.

The chain has TRBV7-2 and TRBJ1-2; 7 nucleotides agree with TRBD1. This CDR3 comprises 13 residues. Germline V gene data show CDR1 as SGHTA and CDR2 as FQGNSA. V shed 5 bases, J shed 8 bases, and the junction held 8 bases outside the gene matches. The CDR3 sequence is CASSGTGVGGYTF. CDR3 DNA: TGTGCCAGCAGCGGTACAGGGGTCGGCGGCTACACCTTC.

The rearrangement links TRBV28 to TRBJ2-7; D tentatively reads TRBD1 or TRBD2 (7 bases each). The CDR3 has 16 residues. The ends were cut back, 3 bases at V and 4 bases at J, with 19 bases in the middle. From germline, CDR1 is MDHEN and CDR2 SYDVKM. Here the CDR3 reads CASSFTLGRGGYEQYF. CDR3 bases: TGTGCCAGCAGTTTCACCCTGGGCAGGGGGGGATACGAGCAGTACTTC.

This chain links TRBV7-2 with TRBJ1-3, with a tentative D call TRBD1 (6 bases). This CDR3 comprises 15 residues. Germline loops: CDR1 SGHTA, CDR2 FQGNSA. The V end lost 1 base, the J end lost 5 bases, and 12 bases lay between the germline ends. This CDR3 is CASSLVTGRRNTIYF. CDR3 coding DNA: TGTGCCAGCAGCTTAGTAACAGGGCGAAGAAACACCATATATTTT.

This clone occurred a few times. The chain combines TRBV14 with TRBJ2-4, with D possibly called TRBD1 or TRBD2 (6 bases each). The CDR3 consists of 16 residues. Germline-derived CDR1 and CDR2 are SGHDN and FVKESK. Trimming pared 3 bases from V and 7 bases from J, leaving 19 bases between. The CDR3 reads CASSQRGARDINIQYF. The DNA for the CDR3 is TGTGCCAGCAGCCAGAGGGGGGCTCGAGACATCAACATTCAGTACTTC. Full variable domain (outside the CDR3, taken from reference TRBV14 and TRBJ2-4): EAGVTQFPSHSVIEKGQTVTLRCDPISGHDNLYWYRRVMGKEIKFLLHFVKESKQDESGMPNNRFLAERTGGTYSTLKVQPAELEDSGVYFCASSQRGARDINIQYFGAGTRLSVL.

The gene calls are TRBV7-2 and TRBJ2-7; possibly TRBD2 for D (5 bases). V lost 3 bases to trimming and J lost 3 bases, with 24 bases between them. Per germline, CDR1 SGHTA and CDR2 FQGNSA. This CDR3 region has 18 residues. The CDR3 bases are TGTGCCAGCAGCTTCGCGTATGAGCGGCCCTGGGCCCTCTACGAGCAGTACTTC. The encoded protein is CASSFAYERPWALYEQYF.

The genes are TRBV7-8 and TRBJ1-1; D is possibly TRBD1 (5 bases). The CDR3 is made up of 14 amino acids. CDR1 SGHVS and CDR2 FQNEAQ come from the germline V gene. Deletions cut 4 bases from V and 3 bases from J, with 12 bases between. This CDR3 is CASSSRAQDTEAFF. For the CDR3, the DNA is TGTGCCAGCAGCTCCAGGGCCCAAGACACTGAAGCTTTCTTT. Using reference TRBV7-8 and TRBJ1-1 for the parts outside the CDR3, the full variable domain is GAGVSQSPRYKVAKRGQDVALRCDPISGHVSLFWYQQALGQGPEFLTYFQNEAQLDKSGLPSDRFFAERPEGSVSTLKIQRTQQEDSAVYLCASSSRAQDTEAFFGQGTRLTVV.

The rearrangement links TRBV28 to TRBJ2-6, with a tentative D call TRBD2 (5 bases). Germline V CDR1 and CDR2: MDHEN, SYDVKM. The CDR3 runs 17 residues. Trimming stripped 3 bases from V and 1 base from J, with 13 bases between. The CDR3, as DNA: TGTGCCAGCAGTTTCTCCCCGGGGTTGTCTGGGGCCAACGTCCTGACTTTC. This codes for CASSFSPGLSGANVLTF. The complete variable domain, with remaining parts taken from reference TRBV28 and TRBJ2-6, reads DVKVTQSSRYLVKRTGEKVFLECVQDMDHENMFWYRQDPGLGLRLIYFSYDVKMKEKGDIPEGYSVSREKKERFSLILESASTNQTSMYLCASSFSPGLSGANVLTFGAGSRLTVL.

The chain joins TRBV6-4 to TRBJ2-1; 10 nucleotides match TRBD1. Trimming took 5 bases from V and 5 from J; bases not matched to a gene: 3. Per the germline V gene, CDR1 is MRHNA and CDR2 is SNTAGT. The CDR3 runs to 14 residues. The CDR3 bases are TGTGCCAGCAGTCGACAGGGGGCTAACAATGAGCAGTTCTTC. It codes for CASSRQGANNEQFF.

CDR3 amino acids: CASRVQGPDNEQFF. The CDR3 nucleotides are TGCGCCAGCAGAGTCCAGGGGCCCGACAATGAGCAGTTCTTC. This chain links TRBV5-1 with TRBJ2-1; weak D call: TRBD1 (6 bases). The CDR3 contains 14 residues. Trimming removed 5 bases from V and 5 bases from J, with 14 bases in between. Germline V gives CDR1 SGHRS, CDR2 YFSETQ. The variable domain in full, with the rest retrieved from reference TRBV5-1 and TRBJ2-1, is KAGVTQTPRYLIKTRGQQVTLSCSPISGHRSVSWYQQTPGQGLQFLFEYFSETQRNKGNFPGRFSGRQFSNSRSEMNVSTLELGDSALYLCASRVQGPDNEQFFGPGTRLTVL.

The chain recombines TRBV6-6 with TRBJ2-7, with TRBD1 matching over 11 bases. Germline assignment: CDR1 MNHNY and CDR2 SVGAGI (reference sequence). V lost 4 bases, J lost 4 bases, and 6 bases stayed unmatched. CDR3 length equals 15 residues. CDR3 sequence reads: CASSLSRDRGYEQYF. CDR3 nucleotides: TGTGCCAGCAGTTTGTCCCGGGACAGGGGGTACGAGCAGTACTTC.

The chain has TRBV15 and TRBJ2-4; tentatively, D is TRBD1 or TRBD2 (5 bases each). This CDR3 is built from 19 residues. Per the germline V gene, CDR1 is LNHNV and CDR2 is YYDKDF (reference sequence). Between the trimmed V and J ends, which lost 1 base and 0 bases, there was a span of 19 bases. The CDR3 sequence: CATSRAGAPGHLAKNIQYF. CDR3 DNA: TGTGCCACCAGCAGAGCCGGGGCCCCAGGCCACTTAGCCAAAAACATTCAGTACTTC. Full variable domain (missing parts from reference TRBV15 and TRBJ2-4): DAMVIQNPRYQVTQFGKPVTLSCSQTLNHNVMYWYQQKSSQAPKLLFHYYDKDFNNEADTPDNFQSRRPNTSFCFLDIRSPGLGDTAMYLCATSRAGAPGHLAKNIQYFGAGTRLSVL.

This clone was seen only once. Other DNA sequences in this sample translate to the same CDR3. CDR3 bases: TGTGCCTGGAGCAGTAATTCACCCCTCCACTTT. This gives the protein CAWSSNSPLHF. The J gene is TRBJ1-6, the V gene TRBV30, with D unresolved. Trimming stripped 3 bases from V and 6 bases from J, with 3 bases between. The CDR3 runs to 11 residues. Germline loops: CDR1 GTSNPN, CDR2 SVGIG (reference sequence).

The genes are TRBV27 and TRBJ1-2; 7 bases fit TRBD1. This CDR3 has 14 amino acids. Germline CDR1 is MNHEY and CDR2 is SMNVEV (reference sequence). The junction had 12 bases not matched to a gene; V was cut back by 6 bases and J by 8 bases. CDR3 amino acids: CASRSRDRRGGYTF. The CDR3 DNA follows: TGTGCCAGCAGATCCCGGGACAGACGTGGCGGCTACACCTTC.